The clone carrying this T cell receptor beta chain was seen a handful of times. TCRdb re-analysed the RT-PCR reads in MiXCR, keeping a single row per CDR3 protein. The table has about 680,000 distinct CDR3 sequences, 14% seen once. This TCR was sampled from a female donor in good health, serving as a healthy control. What was sequenced was memory CD4+ T cells from blood.

CDR3 region: CASSLQGYDTEAFF. CDR3 nucleotides: TGTGCCAGCAGCTTACAGGGTTATGACACTGAAGCTTTCTTT. V and J are TRBV5-6 and TRBJ1-1; D perhaps matches TRBD1 (6 bases). The CDR3 covers 14 residues. Germline-derived CDR1 and CDR2 are SGHDT and YYEEEE. V lost 2 bases, J lost 3 bases, and 11 bases lay in between. Based on the CDR3 plus reference TRBV5-6 and TRBJ1-1, the full variable domain is DAGVTQSPTHLIKTRGQQVTLRCSPKSGHDTVSWYQQALGQGPQFIFQYYEEEERQRGNFPDRFSGHQFPNYSSELNVNALLLGDSALYLCASSLQGYDTEAFFGQGTRLTVV.